These 31 T cell receptor beta chains were sequenced from one sample in a study of T cell responses to AZD1222 COVID-19 vaccine. Sequencing was performed with immunoSEQ multiplex PCR; in TCRdb, only in-frame clones are kept and a portion is missing. The table records about 97,000 clones, 70% to 90% of them present only once. Sample: peripheral blood, taken on day 0 of AZD1222 vaccination. These receptors were collected from an adult in good health.

This chain joins TRBV19 and TRBJ1-5; D call uncertain. The CDR3 covers 14 residues. Between the trimmed V and J ends, which lost 6 bases and 3 bases, there was a span of 12 bases. Germline CDR1 LNHDA, CDR2 SQIVND (reference sequence). The CDR3 region is CASSAYRTNQPQHF. The CDR3 DNA is TGTGCCAGTAGCGCCTACAGAACCAATCAGCCCCAGCATTTT. Combining the CDR3 with reference TRBV19 and TRBJ1-5 gives the whole variable domain DGGITQSPKYLFRKEGQNVTLSCEQNLNHDAMYWYRQDPGQGLRLIYYSQIVNDFQKGDIAEGYSVSREKKESFPLTVTSAQKNPTAFYLCASSAYRTNQPQHFGDGTRLSIL.

CDR3 in amino acids: CSVTTGLSDGYTF. The CDR3 DNA reads TGCAGCGTGACTACAGGCCTTTCGGATGGCTACACCTTC. The gene calls are TRBV29-1 and TRBJ1-2; possibly TRBD1 for D (5 bases). Germline V gene lookup returns CDR1 SQVTM and CDR2 ANQGSEA. The CDR3 totals 13 residues. Trimming cost V 6 bases and J 6 bases, with 17 bases left between them.

The chain couples TRBV19 to TRBJ1-2, with no clear D. Germline assignment: CDR1 LNHDA and CDR2 SQIVND (reference sequence). There are 13 residues in the CDR3. V was shortened by 3 bases and J by 7 bases, with 12 bases between the two germline ends. CDR3 in amino acids: CASSIGQPGGYTF. The CDR3 nucleotides are TGTGCCAGTAGTATTGGTCAACCAGGTGGCTACACCTTC.

The gene calls are TRBV2 and TRBJ1-4; 9 bases are a match to TRBD1. Germline trimming cut 6 bases from V and 2 bases from J; bases unmatched to any gene: 4. Germline assignment: CDR1 SNHLY and CDR2 FYNNEI. The CDR3 sequence is 15 residues long. DNA for the CDR3: TGTGCCAGCAGACCCGGGACAGGGACTAATGAAAAACTGTTTTTT. Its protein product is CASRPGTGTNEKLFF.

The table lists this clone with a count of one. V gene TRBV5-5 combines with J gene TRBJ2-1; D perhaps matches TRBD2 (6 bases). The CDR3 extends over 15 amino acids. Germline V lookup: CDR1 SGHKS, CDR2 YYEKEE (reference sequence). Trimming took 0 bases from V and 2 from J, leaving 9 bases between them. The CDR3 sequence: CASSLEWGAYNEQFF. DNA for the CDR3: TGTGCCAGCAGCTTGGAATGGGGGGCCTACAATGAGCAGTTCTTC.

CDR3 residues: CASSPGTGRNEQYF. DNA of the CDR3: TGCGCCAGCAGCCCGGGGACAGGGAGGAACGAGCAGTACTTC. The chain couples TRBV5-1 to TRBJ2-7; 9 nucleotides agree with TRBD1. The CDR3 consists of 14 residues. In germline, CDR1 is SGHRS, CDR2 YFSETQ. The trim removed 4 bases at V and 5 bases at J, leaving 7 bases unmatched.

DNA of the CDR3: TGTGCCAGCAGTGACTCCCCCGGGGGGGACACTGAAGCTTTCTTT. Translating gives CASSDSPGGDTEAFF. The V call is TRBV25-1, the J call TRBJ1-1; D may be TRBD1 (5 bases). V was cut by 3 bases and J by 3 bases, with 14 bases left in between. The CDR3 runs to 15 residues. Germline CDR1 reads MGHDK; CDR2 reads SYGVNS.

The chain recombines TRBV7-8 with TRBJ2-1; 11 positions agree with TRBD2. With 5 bases clipped from V and 6 bases from J, the junction kept 6 bases outside the gene matches. Germline loops: CDR1 SGHVS, CDR2 FQNEAQ. CDR3 size: 15 residues. The CDR3 coding sequence is TGTGCCAGCAGCCCCGAACTAGCGGGGGTCAATGAGCAGTTCTTC. Translated, it gives CASSPELAGVNEQFF.

Remarks on this clone: At one end the junction does not follow the germline gene, possibly because of a read error. The chain joins TRBV7-9 to TRBJ1-1; perhaps TRBD1 as D (6 bases). The CDR3 runs to 12 residues. Germline CDR1 and CDR2: SEHNR and FQNEAQ (reference sequence). The CDR3 region is CASSLGGVEAFF. The CDR3 DNA sequence: TGTGCCAGCAGTTTAGGGGGGGTTGAAGCTTTCTTT. The variable domain in full, completed from reference TRBV7-9 and TRBJ1-1, reads DTGVSQNPRHKITKRGQNVTFRCDPISEHNRLYWYRQTLGQGPEFLTYFQNEAQLEKSRLLSDRFSAERPKGSFSTLEIQRTEQGDSAMYLCASSLGGVEAFFGQGTRLTVV.

This clone has just one count. This chain uses TRBV14 with TRBJ2-3; 12 bases agree with TRBD2. The V gene end was trimmed by 4 bases and the J gene end by 4 bases; junction bases not matched to a gene: 6. The CDR3 is made up of 16 amino acids. Germline V gene sequence: CDR1 SGHDN, CDR2 FVKESK. CDR3 nucleotide sequence: TGTGCCAGCAGCCCGGGGACTAGCGGGTGGGCAGATACGCAGTATTTT. Residues: CASSPGTSGWADTQYF. The entire variable domain, with the rest obtained from reference TRBV14 and TRBJ2-3, is as follows: EAGVTQFPSHSVIEKGQTVTLRCDPISGHDNLYWYRRVMGKEIKFLLHFVKESKQDESGMPNNRFLAERTGGTYSTLKVQPAELEDSGVYFCASSPGTSGWADTQYFGPGTRLTVL.

This clone came up a few times. V usage is TRBV27 and J usage is TRBJ2-7, with 8 bases fitting TRBD1. Germline CDR1 MNHEY, CDR2 SMNVEV (reference sequence). The V and J ends lost 4 bases and 2 bases, in that order; junction bases with no gene match: 4. The CDR3 runs 14 residues. CDR3 nucleotides: TGTGCCAGCAGTTCCCAGGGGGCAACCTACGAGCAGTACTTC. Its protein is CASSSQGATYEQYF.

V and J are TRBV2 and TRBJ1-2; D remains unclear. The CDR3 spans 12 residues. V was pared by 3 bases and J by 7 bases, with 9 bases between. The germline V gene has CDR1 SNHLY and CDR2 FYNNEI. The CDR3 region has the DNA TGTGCCAGCAGTGATAAGGGTAGTGGCTACACCTTC. Residues: CASSDKGSGYTF.

The V call is TRBV27, the J call TRBJ2-7, with 7 bases matching TRBD1. V was pared by 2 bases and J by 3 bases, with 4 bases of the junction left unmatched. The CDR3 loop spans 14 amino acids. CDR1 is MNHEY, CDR2 SMNVEV, per germline (reference sequence). CDR3 nucleotide sequence: TGTGCCAGCAGTTTAGGGGGACAGATCTACGAGCAGTACTTC. It translates to CASSLGGQIYEQYF.

This rearrangement joins TRBV27 to TRBJ1-4; the D gene is possibly TRBD1 (5 bases). The V and J ends lost 3 bases and 2 bases respectively, with 22 bases between them. The CDR3 runs 19 residues. Germline values: CDR1 MNHEY, CDR2 SMNVEV (reference sequence). CDR3 in amino acids: CASSLGIGAPGRTNEKLFF. The CDR3 DNA sequence: TGTGCCAGCAGTTTGGGGATAGGGGCGCCAGGACGGACTAATGAAAAACTGTTTTTT. Full variable domain (rest looked up from reference TRBV27 and TRBJ1-4): EAQVTQNPRYLITVTGKKLTVTCSQNMNHEYMSWYRQDPGLGLRQIYYSMNVEVTDKGDVPEGYKVSRKEKRNFPLILESPSPNQTSLYFCASSLGIGAPGRTNEKLFFGSGTQLSVL.

The chain has TRBV27 and TRBJ1-5; TRBD1 might be the D (5 bases). The CDR3 runs to 14 residues. The germline V gene has CDR1 MNHEY and CDR2 SMNVEV (reference sequence). Trimming took off 3 bases at V and 4 bases at J, with 10 bases between the two ends. CDR3 sequence: CASSFGAGNQPQHF. CDR3 nucleotides: TGTGCCAGCAGTTTTGGGGCAGGGAATCAGCCCCAGCATTTT.

The gene calls are TRBV7-9 and TRBJ1-2; D unclear. Trimming stripped 11 bases from V and 0 bases from J, with 13 bases between. Per germline, CDR1 SEHNR and CDR2 FQNEAQ (reference sequence). This CDR3 contains 13 residues. The CDR3 bases are TGTGCCGTCCAAGGGATAGCTAACTATGGCTACACCTTC. Translating it yields CAVQGIANYGYTF. Filled out from reference TRBV7-9 and TRBJ1-2, the complete variable domain reads DTGVSQNPRHKITKRGQNVTFRCDPISEHNRLYWYRQTLGQGPEFLTYFQNEAQLEKSRLLSDRFSAERPKGSFSTLEIQRTEQGDSAMYLCAVQGIANYGYTFGSGTRLTVV.

The chain carries TRBV6-5 and TRBJ1-1, with D hard to call. Germline V gene lookup returns CDR1 MNHEY and CDR2 SVGAGI. The CDR3 has 13 residues. V was cut by 2 bases and J by 3 bases, with 7 bases left in between. The CDR3 protein is CASSYRRYTEAFF. CDR3 coding DNA: TGTGCCAGCAGTTACAGGAGATACACTGAAGCTTTCTTT.

V and J are TRBV9 and TRBJ1-1, with 8 bases that match TRBD1. Germline V gene sequence: CDR1 SGDLS, CDR2 YYNGEE. The ends lost 0 bases at V and 6 bases at J; junction bases unmatched: 4. The CDR3 sequence is 14 residues long. This chain's CDR3 is CASSVDPQGAEAFF. Written as DNA, the CDR3 is TGTGCCAGCAGCGTAGACCCACAGGGGGCTGAAGCTTTCTTT.

In its sample, this clone was seen a few times. CDR3 sequence: CAISGGDNTEAFF. DNA for the CDR3: TGTGCCATCAGTGGAGGGGACAACACTGAAGCTTTCTTT. This chain connects TRBV10-3 to TRBJ1-1, with D tentatively TRBD1 (5 bases). This CDR3 region has 13 residues. Germline CDR1 is ENHRY and CDR2 is SYGVKD. Trimming shortened V by 4 bases and J by 2 bases, and 8 bases separated the two germline ends.

The chain couples TRBV28 to TRBJ2-2, with TRBD2 identical over 9 bases. The trim removed 1 base at V and 5 bases at J, leaving 11 bases unmatched. Germline assignment: CDR1 MDHEN and CDR2 SYDVKM. CDR3 size: 18 residues. Written as DNA, the CDR3 is TGTGCCAGCAGTTTATATGGTCGCGGGGGGGCTTCGACCGGGGAGCTGTTTTTT. Protein sequence: CASSLYGRGGASTGELFF.

This chain links TRBV4-2 with TRBJ1-6; 9 nucleotides match TRBD1. Per germline, CDR1 LGHNA and CDR2 YNFKEQ. The CDR3 consists of 17 residues. V shed 3 bases, J shed 6 bases, and the junction held 9 bases outside the gene matches. The CDR3 is CASSQITGQGFNSPLHF. CDR3 DNA sequence: TGTGCCAGCAGCCAGATAACAGGACAGGGGTTTAATTCACCCCTCCACTTT.

In its sample, this clone was seen once. The chain couples TRBV3-1 (or the pseudogene TRBV3-2) to TRBJ2-5; 7 positions agree with TRBD2. In germline, CDR1 is LGHDT, CDR2 YNNKEL (reference sequence). This CDR3 region has 13 residues. J lost 2 bases, V lost 3 bases, and 0 bases had no gene match. The CDR3 bases are TGTGCCAGCAGCCACGGGGGGCAAGAGACCCAGTACTTC. Protein: CASSHGGQETQYF.

The chain links TRBV5-5 to TRBJ2-1; unclear D gene. Trimming pared 3 bases from V and 8 bases from J, leaving 3 bases between. Germline CDR1 is SGHKS and CDR2 is YYEKEE (reference sequence). This CDR3 is built from 10 residues. For the CDR3, the DNA is TGTGCCAGCAGCTCGCATGAGCAGTTCTTC. As protein: CASSSHEQFF.

V and J are TRBV4-3 and TRBJ2-3; tentative D call: TRBD1 (5 bases). CDR1 is LGHNA and CDR2 is YSLEER in the germline V gene. CDR3 size: 14 residues. V was clipped by 3 bases and J by 2 bases, with 9 bases between them. The CDR3 coding sequence is TGCGCCAGCAGCCATAAGGACATCACAGATACGCAGTATTTT. Translating gives CASSHKDITDTQYF.

This chain joins TRBV6-5 and TRBJ2-2; D remains unclear. Germline-derived CDR1 and CDR2 are MNHEY and SVGAGI. CDR3 size: 16 residues. Trimming stripped 0 bases from V and 0 bases from J, with 8 bases between. Here the CDR3 DNA reads TGTGCCAGCAGTTACTCTTACACGTCGAACACCGGGGAGCTGTTTTTT. Residues: CASSYSYTSNTGELFF.

The rearrangement links TRBV19 to TRBJ1-5, with TRBD1 matching over 10 bases. The CDR3 has 17 amino acids. The J segment lost 1 base and the V segment lost 4 bases, leaving 7 bases of the junction unmatched. Germline V gene sequence: CDR1 LNHDA, CDR2 SQIVND (reference sequence). This CDR3 reads CASSTGTGANSNQPQHF. CDR3 DNA sequence: TGTGCCAGTAGTACGGGGACAGGGGCGAACAGCAATCAGCCCCAGCATTTT.

The genes are TRBV5-1 and TRBJ1-2; TRBD1 is a possible D gene (5 bases). The CDR3 consists of 14 residues. Germline assignment: CDR1 SGHRS and CDR2 YFSETQ. Deletions cut 2 bases from V and 4 bases from J, with 12 bases between. The CDR3 loop is CASSLTGTGYGYTF. The DNA for the CDR3 is TGCGCCAGCAGCTTAACCGGGACGGGCTATGGCTACACCTTC.

V gene TRBV6-6 combines with J gene TRBJ2-1, with D hard to call. The CDR3 contains 11 residues. V lost 6 bases to trimming and J lost 8 bases, with 8 bases between them. CDR1 is MNHNY, CDR2 SVGAGI, per germline (reference sequence). DNA of the CDR3: TGTGCCAGCAGCTCGTCCGATGAGCAGTTCTTC. It specifies CASSSSDEQFF.

This clone has more than one count but fewer than ten. V and J are TRBV25-1 and TRBJ1-2; 7 bases line up with TRBD1. V was pared by 5 bases and J by 8 bases, with 11 bases of the junction left unmatched. From germline, CDR1 is MGHDK and CDR2 SYGVNS. The CDR3 spans 14 residues. Here the CDR3 reads CASSSYGQARGYTF. The DNA of the CDR3 is TGTGCCAGCAGTTCCTATGGACAGGCTAGAGGCTACACCTTC.

The chain employs TRBV10-3 and TRBJ1-5; D is ambiguous. V dropped 3 bases and J dropped 4 bases, with 13 bases sitting between them. Germline V gene sequence: CDR1 ENHRY, CDR2 SYGVKD. This CDR3 has 15 amino acids. The CDR3 loop reads CAISEGSVRNQPQHF. CDR3 in DNA: TGTGCCATCAGTGAAGGGTCGGTTAGGAATCAGCCCCAGCATTTT.

This chain connects TRBV15 to TRBJ2-3, with D perhaps matching TRBD1 (5 bases). Germline V gives CDR1 LNHNV, CDR2 YYDKDF (reference sequence). V was cut by 0 bases and J by 9 bases, with 10 bases left in between. The CDR3 contains 13 residues. The CDR3 spells CATSRDWGETQYF. CDR3 nucleotide sequence: TGTGCCACCAGCAGAGATTGGGGCGAAACGCAGTATTTT.